A single sample gave rise to the 8 T cell receptor beta chains below, sequenced in a study of T cell responses to AZD1222 COVID-19 vaccine. The repertoire was sequenced with immunoSEQ multiplex PCR; TCRdb's copy has only in-frame clones and lacks some. The repertoire consists of 130,000 to 150,000 clones, with about 90% occurring once and the leading ten covering about 3%. The sample was peripheral blood, taken on day 0 of MenACWY control vaccination. These receptors all stem from an adult in good health.

This rearrangement joins TRBV27 to TRBJ2-7; 8 bases map to TRBD1. CDR3 size: 15 residues. Germline assignment: CDR1 MNHEY and CDR2 SMNVEV (reference sequence). Unmatched junction bases numbered 6, after V lost 5 bases and J lost 0 bases. This chain's CDR3 is CASSPRTGGSYEQYF. As DNA, the CDR3 is TGTGCCAGCAGTCCCCGAACAGGGGGCTCCTACGAGCAGTACTTC.

In regard to this clone: One end of the junction does not line up with germline, which may come from a read error. The chain carries TRBV7-2 and TRBJ2-2; 7 bases align to TRBD1. The CDR3 totals 18 residues. The germline gives CDR1 SGHTA, CDR2 FQGNSA. The DNA for the CDR3 is TGTGCCAGCAGCCTAGCCTTCTCCAGGGGGTGGGGCACCGGGGAGCTGTTTTTT. It specifies CASSLAFSRGWGTGELFF.

The DNA for the CDR3 is TGTGCCAGCAGTTACTCTATCTACAGAACTGAAGCTTTCTTT. This gives the protein CASSYSIYRTEAFF. This chain links TRBV6-5 with TRBJ1-1; D remains ambiguous. Trimming left V 0 bases short and J 5 bases short, with 10 bases between. The CDR3 consists of 14 residues. Per germline, CDR1 MNHEY and CDR2 SVGAGI.

The rearrangement links TRBV7-9 to TRBJ2-1; maybe TRBD1 (6 bases). Germline CDR1 and CDR2: SEHNR and FQNEAQ (reference sequence). V lost 6 bases and J lost 5, with 14 bases in between. CDR3 length: 14 residues. In DNA, the CDR3 is TGTGCCAGCAGACAGGTGGGACAACACAATGAGCAGTTCTTC. Protein product: CASRQVGQHNEQFF.

This clone was detected a few times. V is TRBV5-1 and J is TRBJ1-2, with D uncertain. Germline CDR1 and CDR2: SGHRS and YFSETQ. This CDR3 contains 12 residues. The V gene lost 0 bases and the J gene lost 4 bases, with 4 bases spanning the gap. The DNA of the CDR3 is TGCGCCAGCAGCTTGGACAGCTATGGCTACACCTTC. It encodes CASSLDSYGYTF. The variable domain in full, completed from reference TRBV5-1 and TRBJ1-2, reads KAGVTQTPRYLIKTRGQQVTLSCSPISGHRSVSWYQQTPGQGLQFLFEYFSETQRNKGNFPGRFSGRQFSNSRSEMNVSTLELGDSALYLCASSLDSYGYTFGSGTRLTVV.

The chain is built from TRBV6-5 and TRBJ1-5; D might be TRBD1 (6 bases). V was clipped by 6 bases and J by 5 bases, with 17 bases between them. CDR1 MNHEY and CDR2 SVGAGI come from the germline V gene. The CDR3 is 15 amino acids. Here the CDR3 reads CASRSRDTDYQPQHF. The CDR3 coding sequence is TGTGCCAGCAGGAGCCGGGACACCGATTATCAGCCCCAGCATTTT.

This clone has a handful of counts. The chain carries TRBV21-1 and TRBJ2-1. TRBV21-1 is a pseudogene. The CDR3 consists of 14 residues. In DNA, the CDR3 is TGTGCCAGCAGCAAAAGGGATCGGGCAACTGAGCAGTTCTTC. Amino acids: CASSKRDRATEQFF.

The V and J genes are TRBV11-2 and TRBJ1-2, with 11 bases matching TRBD1. Germline V gene lookup returns CDR1 SGHAT and CDR2 FQNNGV. Trimming removed 3 bases from V and 8 bases from J; junction bases left unmatched: 5. The CDR3 is 14 amino acids. For the CDR3, the DNA is TGTGCCAGCAGCTTCGGACAGGGGGCGCGGGGCTACACCTTC. Protein product: CASSFGQGARGYTF.